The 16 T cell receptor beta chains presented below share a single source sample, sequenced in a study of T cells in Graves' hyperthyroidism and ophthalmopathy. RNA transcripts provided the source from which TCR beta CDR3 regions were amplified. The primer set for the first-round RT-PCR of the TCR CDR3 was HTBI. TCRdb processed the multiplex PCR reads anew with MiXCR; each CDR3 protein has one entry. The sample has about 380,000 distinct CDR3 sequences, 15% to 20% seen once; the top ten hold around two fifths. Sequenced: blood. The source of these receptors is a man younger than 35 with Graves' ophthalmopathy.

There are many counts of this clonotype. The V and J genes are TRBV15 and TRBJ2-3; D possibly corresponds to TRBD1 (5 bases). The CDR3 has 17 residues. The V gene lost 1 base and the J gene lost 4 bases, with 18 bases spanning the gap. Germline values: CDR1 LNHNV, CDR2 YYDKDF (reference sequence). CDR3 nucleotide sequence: TGTGCCACCAGCAGAGCTATTGGAAGGGGTTCAGCAGATACGCAGTATTTT. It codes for CATSRAIGRGSADTQYF.

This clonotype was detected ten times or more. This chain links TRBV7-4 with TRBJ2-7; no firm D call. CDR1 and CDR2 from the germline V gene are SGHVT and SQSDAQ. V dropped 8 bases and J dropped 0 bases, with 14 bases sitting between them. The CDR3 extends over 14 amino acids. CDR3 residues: CASAASRTSYEQYF. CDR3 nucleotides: TGTGCCAGCGCCGCATCGAGGACCTCCTACGAGCAGTACTTC.

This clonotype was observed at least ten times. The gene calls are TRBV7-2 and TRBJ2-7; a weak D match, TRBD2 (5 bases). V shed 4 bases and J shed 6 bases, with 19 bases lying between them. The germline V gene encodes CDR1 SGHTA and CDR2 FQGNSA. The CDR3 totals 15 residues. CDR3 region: CASSSTAPVGGEQYF. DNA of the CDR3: TGTGCCAGCAGCTCGACCGCCCCGGTAGGAGGCGAGCAGTACTTC. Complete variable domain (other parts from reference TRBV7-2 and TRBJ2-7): GAGVSQSPSNKVTEKGKDVELRCDPISGHTALYWYRQSLGQGLEFLIYFQGNSAPDKSGLPSDRFSAERTGGSVSTLTIQRTQQEDSAVYLCASSSTAPVGGEQYFGPGTRLTVT.

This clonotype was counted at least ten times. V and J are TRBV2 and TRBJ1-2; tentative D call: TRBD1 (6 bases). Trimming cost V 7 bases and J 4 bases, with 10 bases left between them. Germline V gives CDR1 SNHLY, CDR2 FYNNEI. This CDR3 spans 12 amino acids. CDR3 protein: CASKGHIYGYTF. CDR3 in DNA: TGTGCCAGCAAGGGACACATCTATGGCTACACCTTC.

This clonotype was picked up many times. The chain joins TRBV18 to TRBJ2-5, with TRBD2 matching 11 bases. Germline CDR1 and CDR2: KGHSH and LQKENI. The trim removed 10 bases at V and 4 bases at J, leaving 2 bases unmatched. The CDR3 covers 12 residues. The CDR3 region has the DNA TGTGCCACTGGGACTAGCGGAGAGACCCAGTACTTC. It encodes CATGTSGETQYF.

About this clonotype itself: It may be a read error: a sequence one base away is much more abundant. The CDR3 here is CASATGASYNEQFF. Written as DNA, the CDR3 is TGTGCCAGCGCGACAGGGGCTTCCTACAATGAGCAGTTCTTC. V usage is TRBV7-6 and J usage is TRBJ2-1; TRBD1 matches at 8 bases. The J segment lost 1 base and the V segment lost 8 bases, leaving 4 bases of the junction unmatched. The length of the CDR3 is 14 residues. From germline, CDR1 is SGHVS and CDR2 FNYEAQ.

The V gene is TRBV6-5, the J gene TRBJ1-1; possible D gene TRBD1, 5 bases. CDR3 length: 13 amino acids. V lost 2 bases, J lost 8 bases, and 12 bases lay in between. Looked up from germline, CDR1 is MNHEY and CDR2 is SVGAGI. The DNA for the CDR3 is TGTGCCAGCAGTTACGCCGAAGGGGACGAAGCTTTCTTT. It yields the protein CASSYAEGDEAFF.

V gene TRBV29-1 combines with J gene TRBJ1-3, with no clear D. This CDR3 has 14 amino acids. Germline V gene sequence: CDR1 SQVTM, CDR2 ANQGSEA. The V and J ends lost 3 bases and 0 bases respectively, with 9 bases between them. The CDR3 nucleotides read TGCAGCGTTGAGGCGGAACACTCTGGAAACACCATATATTTT. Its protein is CSVEAEHSGNTIYF.

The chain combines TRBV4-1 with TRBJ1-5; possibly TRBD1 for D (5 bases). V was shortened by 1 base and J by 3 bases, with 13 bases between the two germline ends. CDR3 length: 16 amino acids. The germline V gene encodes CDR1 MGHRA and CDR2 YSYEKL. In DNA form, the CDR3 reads TGCGCCAGCAGCCAAGTGGAGGGACCGATCAATCAGCCCCAGCATTTT. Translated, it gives CASSQVEGPINQPQHF.

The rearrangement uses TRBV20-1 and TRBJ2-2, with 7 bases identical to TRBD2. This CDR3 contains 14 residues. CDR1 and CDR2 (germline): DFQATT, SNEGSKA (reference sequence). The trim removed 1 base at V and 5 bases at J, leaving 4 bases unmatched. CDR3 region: CSARVRERTGELFF. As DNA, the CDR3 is TGCAGTGCTAGAGTGCGGGAGAGGACCGGGGAGCTGTTTTTT.

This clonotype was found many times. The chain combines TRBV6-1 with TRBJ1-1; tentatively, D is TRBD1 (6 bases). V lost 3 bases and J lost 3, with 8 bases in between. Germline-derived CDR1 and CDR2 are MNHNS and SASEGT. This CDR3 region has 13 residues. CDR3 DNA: TGTGCCAGCAGTGATCAGGGGTACACTGAAGCTTTCTTT. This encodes CASSDQGYTEAFF.

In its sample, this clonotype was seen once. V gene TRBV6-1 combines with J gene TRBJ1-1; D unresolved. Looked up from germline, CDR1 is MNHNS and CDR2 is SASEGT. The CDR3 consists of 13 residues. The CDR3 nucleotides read TGTACCACCAAGACGAAGATGAACACTGAAGCTTTCTTT. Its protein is CTTKTKMNTEAFF.

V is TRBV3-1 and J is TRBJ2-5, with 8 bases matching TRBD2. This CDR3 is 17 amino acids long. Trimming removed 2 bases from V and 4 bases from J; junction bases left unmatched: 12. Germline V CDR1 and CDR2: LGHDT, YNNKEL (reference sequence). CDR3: CASSQSTWRGVRETQYF. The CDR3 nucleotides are TGTGCCAGCAGCCAATCTACCTGGCGGGGGGTACGAGAGACCCAGTACTTC.

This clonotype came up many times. CDR3 nucleotide sequence: TGTGCCAGCAGTTTATCGGGCGGGGGGGCCAATGAGCAGTTCTTC. Amino acids: CASSLSGGGANEQFF. The genes are TRBV28 and TRBJ2-1; 9 bases align to TRBD2. V shed 1 base and J 6 bases; nucleotides not matched to a gene: 4. CDR3 length equals 15 residues. In germline, CDR1 is MDHEN, CDR2 SYDVKM.

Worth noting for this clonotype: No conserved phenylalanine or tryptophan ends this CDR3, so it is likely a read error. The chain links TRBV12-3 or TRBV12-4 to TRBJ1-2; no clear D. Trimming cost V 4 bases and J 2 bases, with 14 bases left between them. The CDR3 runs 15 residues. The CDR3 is CASSSVGRSNYGYTL. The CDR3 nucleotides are TGTGCCAGCAGTTCCGTTGGGAGGTCAAACTATGGCTACACCCTC.

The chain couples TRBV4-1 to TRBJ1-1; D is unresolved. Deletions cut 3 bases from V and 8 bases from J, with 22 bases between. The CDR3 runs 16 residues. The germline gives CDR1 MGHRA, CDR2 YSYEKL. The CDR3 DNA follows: TGCGCCAGCAGCCAGAACGTCGGCAGCAGTACTTTAGAAGCTTTCTTT. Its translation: CASSQNVGSSTLEAFF.